A selection of T cell receptor beta chains follows, all from one sample in a study of T cells expressing NK-cell markers. Reanalyzing the 5' RACE reads, TCRdb keeps one entry per CDR3 protein, without DNA. The repertoire shows about 110,000 distinct CDR3 sequences; the top ten hold around a sixth. The sequenced sample consisted of blood T cells: a sorted CD56 or NKG2C T cell subset, CD4+ or CD8+ T cells, or bulk PBMC T cells (not recorded which). These receptors all come from a woman between 18 and 70 years old in good health. Both conserved end residues are part of each CDR3. Not every row has a clone size; where given, it reads once, few, many or a size class.

clone size | J gene | V gene | CDR3 protein
. | TRBJ2-2 | TRBV7-9 | CASSFGTSAAGELFF
. | TRBJ1-1 | TRBV29-1 | CSVGSRQGAVEAFF
. | TRBJ1-6 | TRBV30 | CAWSTLQGSPLHF
. | TRBJ2-7 | TRBV11-2 | CASSSSGRDPYEQYF
. | TRBJ1-1 | TRBV6-1 | CASSMTGGRTEAFF
. | TRBJ2-7 | TRBV25-1 | CASSEGAYEQYF
. | TRBJ2-3 | TRBV12-3/TRBV12-4 | CASSPYSGGAVGDTQYF
. | TRBJ2-7 | TRBV29-1 | CSVVGLAGSYEQYF
. | TRBJ1-5 | TRBV4-3 | CASSQDRYSNQPQHF
. | TRBJ2-1 | TRBV28 | CASRPLAGGTLDEQFF
. | TRBJ1-5 | TRBV12-5 | CASGFPPGGKMGNQPQHF
. | TRBJ2-2 | TRBV29-1 | CSVPRGPGELFF
. | TRBJ2-3 | TRBV7-8 | CASSLQDSFTDTQYF
. | TRBJ2-1 | TRBV6-5 | CASSSLAGGTYNEQFF
. | TRBJ2-7 | TRBV14 | CASSLGARSLGPYEQYF
. | TRBJ1-2 | TRBV6-1 | CASTLGRVNGYTF
. | TRBJ1-1 | TRBV9 | CASSEELGGKTEAFF
. | TRBJ2-1 | TRBV12-3/TRBV12-4 | CASSPIGRTSPHYNEQFF
. | TRBJ2-3 | TRBV5-6 | CASSLVLTDTQYF
. | TRBJ1-6 | TRBV4-3 | CASSQDPGTPASPLHF
. | TRBJ2-6 | TRBV12-3/TRBV12-4 | CASSRVGGANVLTF
. | TRBJ1-1 | TRBV4-3 | CASSQDLTNTEAFF
. | TRBJ2-1 | TRBV6-2/TRBV6-3 | CASRPVAGGYNEQFF
. | TRBJ2-7 | TRBV6-2/TRBV6-3 | CASSPTWGEQYF
. | TRBJ2-7 | TRBV24-1 | CATRQGVDEQYF
. | TRBJ2-7 | TRBV9 | CASSQERGRGLDQYF
. | TRBJ1-2 | TRBV7-3 | CASSLGEATYGYTF
. | TRBJ1-1 | TRBV20-1 | CSARDSQGHTEAFF
. | TRBJ1-5 | TRBV19 | CASTKGPDSNQPQHF
. | TRBJ2-1 | TRBV2 | CASSEEQGRLAPDNEQFF
. | TRBJ2-2 | TRBV29-1 | CSVVSGASPGGELFF
. | TRBJ2-5 | TRBV6-1 | CASSQRTGEVETQYF
. | TRBJ2-5 | TRBV15 | CATSEGAGQETQYF
. | TRBJ2-1 | TRBV9 | CASSAAWTLGREQFF
. | TRBJ2-1 | TRBV7-2 | CASSLTSGKYNEQFF
. | TRBJ2-5 | TRBV7-2 | CASSLERGEETQYF
. | TRBJ2-1 | TRBV20-1 | CSAISTSYNEQFF
. | TRBJ2-2 | TRBV10-3 | CAIRSGTGGVFHGELFF
. | TRBJ1-2 | TRBV6-5 | CASSYPGGDYGYTF
. | TRBJ2-1 | TRBV14 | CASMANSYNEQFF
. | TRBJ2-1 | TRBV12-5 | CASAKHGRGPDNEQFF
. | TRBJ2-2 | TRBV12-3/TRBV12-4 | CASSPTLAGDTVELFF
. | TRBJ2-7 | TRBV12-3/TRBV12-4 | CASSLQPRGAGGPGNYYEQYF
. | TRBJ2-5 | TRBV9 | CASSVTGVETQYF
. | TRBJ1-3 | TRBV28 | CASSPRTGGRNTIYF
. | TRBJ2-1 | TRBV10-3 | CAISESSGRLEQFF
. | TRBJ2-2 | TRBV4-2 | CASSQAPGAITGELFF
. | TRBJ2-7 | TRBV29-1 | CSVQGSGEQYF
. | TRBJ2-7 | TRBV19 | CASSSRDSPYEQYF
. | TRBJ1-2 | TRBV7-9 | CASSWDYGYTF
. | TRBJ2-5 | TRBV7-6 | CASSLEGSWTQYF
. | TRBJ1-4 | TRBV29-1 | CSVEEGADEKLFF
. | TRBJ1-1 | TRBV30 | CAWGHYTEAFF
. | TRBJ2-5 | TRBV19 | CASSMQTGTGETQYF
. | TRBJ2-1 | TRBV19 | CASSTGTAAYNEQFF
. | TRBJ1-5 | TRBV27 | CASSPLQGSNQPQHF
. | TRBJ2-2 | TRBV7-2 | CASSWISNTGELFF
. | TRBJ2-5 | TRBV19 | CASSPWGRQETQYF
medium-sized | TRBJ2-1 | TRBV4-3 | CASSQDGGTYNEQFF